Below are 20 T cell receptor beta chains sequenced from a single sample in a study of T cell responses to AZD1222 COVID-19 vaccine. The repertoire was sequenced with immunoSEQ multiplex PCR; TCRdb's copy has only in-frame clones and lacks some. The table records approximately 90,000 clones, 90% of them present only once. The material was peripheral blood, obtained on day 0 of AZD1222 vaccination. These TCRs come from an adult in good health.

This chain joins TRBV5-1 and TRBJ1-5; TRBD1 agrees at 7 bases. Germline V gene data show CDR1 as SGHRS and CDR2 as YFSETQ. The CDR3 consists of 18 residues. Trimming cost V 4 bases and J 0 bases; bases outside gene matches: 13. CDR3 in DNA: TGCGCCAGCAGCCTGGGACAGTTCTCAAATTATAGCAATCAGCCCCAGCATTTT. Its protein product is CASSLGQFSNYSNQPQHF.

The V gene is TRBV12-3 or TRBV12-4, the J gene TRBJ1-5; possible D gene TRBD1, 5 bases. This CDR3 has 13 residues. The V end was cut by 3 bases, the J end by 5 bases, with 8 bases between. DNA of the CDR3: TGTGCCAGCAGTTTTGTGGGGGATCAGCCCCAGCATTTT. This codes for CASSFVGDQPQHF.

This clone was recorded once. The V call is TRBV12-3 or TRBV12-4, the J call TRBJ1-1, with D possibly being TRBD1 (6 bases). The ends were cut back, 7 bases at V and 1 base at J, with 10 bases in the middle. CDR3 size: 13 residues. CDR3 sequence reads: CASTGEENTEAFF. The CDR3, as DNA: TGTGCCAGCACAGGGGAGGAGAACACTGAAGCTTTCTTT.

Here the CDR3 reads CSVELGQGSSYNEQFF. The DNA for the CDR3 is TGCAGCGTTGAACTGGGACAGGGAAGCTCCTACAATGAGCAGTTCTTC. The rearrangement uses TRBV29-1 and TRBJ2-1, with 9 bases matching TRBD1. This CDR3 comprises 16 residues. The junction had 5 bases not matched to a gene; V was cut back by 2 bases and J by 0 bases. Germline lookup yields CDR1 SQVTM and CDR2 ANQGSEA.

The genes are TRBV7-9 and TRBJ1-4; D remains ambiguous. Trimming pared 3 bases from V and 5 bases from J, leaving 4 bases between. This CDR3 is built from 12 residues. Germline lookup yields CDR1 SEHNR and CDR2 FQNEAQ (reference sequence). CDR3 coding DNA: TGTGCCAGCAGCTTCGAAAATGAAAAACTGTTTTTT. Protein product: CASSFENEKLFF.

V is TRBV6-5 and J is TRBJ2-7; D is undetermined. The CDR3 consists of 13 residues. Per the germline V gene, CDR1 is MNHEY and CDR2 is SVGAGI. Trimming stripped 6 bases from V and 2 bases from J, with 11 bases between. Here the CDR3 reads CASRTPRAYEQYF. DNA of the CDR3: TGTGCCAGCAGAACTCCCCGGGCCTACGAGCAGTACTTC.

The V and J genes are TRBV5-1 and TRBJ2-2, with D possibly matching TRBD1 (6 bases). The CDR3 length is 14 residues. V was trimmed by 1 base and J by 4 bases, leaving 8 bases between them. Germline values: CDR1 SGHRS, CDR2 YFSETQ. The CDR3 here is CASSLTGITGELFF. Here the CDR3 DNA reads TGCGCCAGCAGCTTGACAGGGATCACCGGGGAGCTGTTTTTT.

The V gene is TRBV7-9, the J gene TRBJ2-7, with 7 bases fitting TRBD2. From germline, CDR1 is SEHNR and CDR2 FQNEAQ (reference sequence). The junction had 7 bases not matched to a gene; V was cut back by 5 bases and J by 3 bases. This CDR3 region has 14 residues. The CDR3 sequence is CASSPRTRNYEQYF. For the CDR3, the DNA is TGTGCCAGCAGCCCCCGGACTAGAAACTACGAGCAGTACTTC.

The chain couples TRBV7-9 to TRBJ1-1; D perhaps matches TRBD1 (5 bases). The CDR3 spans 12 residues. Germline V CDR1 and CDR2: SEHNR, FQNEAQ (reference sequence). V was trimmed by 3 bases and J by 6 bases, leaving 8 bases between them. Written as DNA, the CDR3 is TGTGCCAGCAGCTTCATAGGGGCTGAAGCTTTCTTT. It encodes CASSFIGAEAFF.

CDR3 in amino acids: CAISDPGGASYGYTF. DNA of the CDR3: TGTGCCATCAGTGACCCAGGGGGCGCTTCCTATGGCTACACCTTC. The gene calls are TRBV10-3 and TRBJ1-2; 8 bases match TRBD1. V shed 3 bases and J 4 bases; nucleotides not matched to a gene: 7. This CDR3 is built from 15 residues. CDR1 is ENHRY, CDR2 SYGVKD, per germline.

CDR3 nucleotides: TGTGCCAGCAGCCGGGACCCGGGGGCGGGTGAAAAACTGTTTTTT. As protein: CASSRDPGAGEKLFF. The J gene is TRBJ1-4, the V gene TRBV27; D possibly corresponds to TRBD1 (6 bases). This CDR3 spans 15 amino acids. Germline V lookup: CDR1 MNHEY, CDR2 SMNVEV (reference sequence). The V gene lost 6 bases and the J gene lost 7 bases, with 18 bases spanning the gap.

The rearrangement links TRBV7-2 to TRBJ1-5, with D maybe TRBD1 (5 bases). Germline lookup yields CDR1 SGHTA and CDR2 FQGNSA. The V end lost 5 bases, the J end lost 6 bases, and 14 bases lay between the germline ends. There are 14 residues in the CDR3. The CDR3 spells CASSPGGSGQPQHF. The CDR3 DNA is TGTGCCAGCAGCCCCGGGGGGAGCGGTCAGCCCCAGCATTTT.

The rearrangement joins TRBV6-5 to TRBJ1-3, with unresolved D. V dropped 2 bases and J dropped 3 bases, with 8 bases sitting between them. Germline V gene data show CDR1 as MNHEY and CDR2 as SVGAGI. This CDR3 comprises 14 residues. CDR3 in amino acids: CASSYETGGNTIYF. The CDR3 DNA follows: TGTGCCAGCAGTTACGAAACGGGTGGAAACACCATATATTTT.

This chain links TRBV5-1 with TRBJ1-5; TRBD1 aligns across 7 bases. Trimming took 0 bases from V and 4 from J; bases not matched to a gene: 4. Germline CDR1 is SGHRS and CDR2 is YFSETQ. The CDR3 consists of 15 residues. CDR3 DNA sequence: TGCGCCAGCAGCTTGGGAGGGACAGATAATCAGCCCCAGCATTTT. Its translation: CASSLGGTDNQPQHF.

This rearrangement joins TRBV30 to TRBJ2-1, with D perhaps TRBD1 (6 bases). V was clipped by 3 bases and J by 5 bases, with 17 bases between them. The germline CDR1 and CDR2 sequences are GTSNPN and SVGIG (reference sequence). The CDR3 is 15 residues long. CDR3 residues: CAWSLGLQGHNEQFF. As DNA, the CDR3 is TGTGCCTGGAGCCTCGGCCTGCAGGGGCACAATGAGCAGTTCTTC.

The V and J genes are TRBV27 and TRBJ1-1, with no clear D. CDR3 length equals 13 residues. Germline CDR1 reads MNHEY; CDR2 reads SMNVEV (reference sequence). The V end was cut by 6 bases, the J end by 6 bases, with 14 bases between. In DNA, the CDR3 is TGTGCCAGCAGCTCCCCCGGGCCAGCTGAAGCTTTCTTT. This encodes CASSSPGPAEAFF.

V and J are TRBV7-6 and TRBJ1-3; no reliable D call. Deletions cut 2 bases from V and 2 bases from J, with 10 bases between. This CDR3 contains 15 residues. In germline, CDR1 is SGHVS, CDR2 FNYEAQ. As DNA, the CDR3 is TGTGCCAGCAGCTTATCAGCAGTACCTGGAAACACCATATATTTT. It encodes CASSLSAVPGNTIYF.

This sequence joins TRBV24-1 and TRBJ1-2, with a possible D match to TRBD1 (6 bases). CDR3 size: 16 residues. V lost 2 bases, J lost 8 bases, and 20 bases lay in between. Per germline, CDR1 KGHDR and CDR2 SFDVKD. CDR3 in amino acids: CATSDSTSWAGDGYTF. CDR3 coding DNA: TGTGCCACCAGTGATTCAACGTCATGGGCAGGGGACGGCTACACCTTC.

The V and J genes are TRBV19 and TRBJ2-1, with 8 bases matching TRBD2. CDR3 length: 15 residues. V dropped 3 bases and J dropped 12; count of bases not matched to a gene: 13. The germline gives CDR1 LNHDA, CDR2 SQIVND (reference sequence). CDR3 DNA sequence: TGTGCCAGTAGTATCCGGGTTAGCGGGGTACTTGGGCAGTTCTTC. Translation gives CASSIRVSGVLGQFF.

DNA of the CDR3: TGTGCCAGCAGAACAGGGGACACTGAAGCTTTCTTT. Protein: CASRTGDTEAFF. The genes are TRBV6-5 and TRBJ1-1, with 7 bases lining up with TRBD1. The CDR3 extends over 12 amino acids. After removal of 6 bases from V and 3 bases from J, the junction contained 1 base not matched to a gene. CDR1 and CDR2 (germline): MNHEY, SVGAGI.